This T cell receptor (beta chain) was captured in a study of identical twins. Notes on the study in general: Carriage of fewer insertions was seen in abundant cord blood beta clonotypes, whereas memory repertoires showed none. Partial confounding of zero-insertion analyses by invariant MAIT and iNKT cells was possible. The conclusions drew on cross-sectional statistical analysis instead of tracking the same donors.

TCRdb itself ran the 5' RACE reads through MiXCR, one entry per CDR3 protein. The sample carries about 530,000 distinct CDR3 sequences, 20% to 25% recorded once. As concerns this clonotype: Its matching antigen is unknown.

These data were also reused for a study on yellow fever vaccine responses in identical twins.

The material sequenced was CD4+ T cells sorted from blood. The sequence came from a young woman in good health.

The CDR3 DNA reads as TGTGCCAGTAGTACCTTACAGGGGGCTGGTACTGAAGCTTTCTTT. This codes for CASSTLQGAGTEAFF. J is TRBJ1-1 and V is TRBV19, with 9 bases fitting TRBD1. V was pared by 4 bases and J by 5 bases, with 8 bases of the junction left unmatched. CDR1 is LNHDA and CDR2 is SQIVND in the germline V gene (reference sequence). The CDR3 spans 15 residues.